These 16 T cell receptor beta chains came from one sample sequenced in a study of Graves' ophthalmopathy and Graves' hyperthyroidism. The authors amplified TCR beta CDR3 regions, and they did so from RNA transcripts for repertoire sequencing. HTBI primers primed a first-round RT-PCR, and a second-round multiplex PCR followed. TCRdb passed the multiplex PCR reads through MiXCR, listing each CDR3 protein once. This sample has 200,000 to 250,000 distinct CDR3 sequences, with 20% to 25% found just once. The sequencing input was peripheral blood. These receptors came from a woman in her forties or fifties with Graves' ophthalmopathy.

The rearrangement links TRBV6-1 to TRBJ2-7; no clear D. Per the germline V gene, CDR1 is MNHNS and CDR2 is SASEGT. Trimming removed 0 bases at V and 9 bases at J, with 9 bases between. The length of the CDR3 is 12 residues. The CDR3 DNA reads as TGTGCCAGCAGTGAAGCGCTTCCGTGGCAGTACTTC. Translation: CASSEALPWQYF.

This clonotype was recorded many times. The CDR3 DNA sequence: TGTGCCAGCAGTTTAGTCCAGGGTCCTCAGCCCCAGCATTTT. This gives the protein CASSLVQGPQPQHF. This rearrangement joins TRBV12-3 or TRBV12-4 to TRBJ1-5; weak D call: TRBD1 (5 bases). This CDR3 has 14 amino acids. Trimming cost V 1 base and J 6 bases, with 10 bases left between them.

This clonotype was counted only a few times. J is TRBJ2-7 and V is TRBV30; TRBD1 agrees at 8 bases. Trimming at V came to 4 bases and at J to 2 bases, leaving 7 bases not matched to a gene. The CDR3 is 14 residues long. Germline V gene lookup returns CDR1 GTSNPN and CDR2 SVGIG (reference sequence). The DNA of the CDR3 is TGTGCCTGGAAAAACCAGGGGGCGCCCTACGAGCAGTACTTC. Its translation is CAWKNQGAPYEQYF.

The genes are TRBV4-1 and TRBJ2-4; unclear D gene. The germline V gene has CDR1 MGHRA and CDR2 YSYEKL. V was cut by 1 base and J by 8 bases, with 15 bases left in between. The CDR3 covers 15 residues. In nucleotides, the CDR3 is TGCGCCAGCAGCCAAGTGGTAACGTATCGAGACATTCAGTACTTC. It is translated as CASSQVVTYRDIQYF.

This clonotype was seen ten or more times. The genes are TRBV6-2 or TRBV6-3 and TRBJ2-2, with no clear D. Germline V gene data show CDR1 as MNHEY and CDR2 as SVGEGT. Trimming left V 6 bases short and J 4 bases short, with 3 bases between. There are 11 residues in the CDR3. CDR3 in amino acids: CASSLTGELFF. CDR3 DNA sequence: TGTGCCAGCAGCCTCACCGGGGAGCTGTTTTTT.

Points on this clonotype: Relative to the germline gene, one junction end is altered; a read error may explain this. The chain combines TRBV28 with TRBJ2-7; 8 bases are a match to TRBD1. The CDR3 totals 15 residues. Germline loops: CDR1 MDHEN, CDR2 SYDVKM. CDR3 nucleotides: TGCGCCAGCACCGCCGGACAGGGAAGCTCCTACGAGCAGTACTTC. Its translation: CASTAGQGSSYEQYF.

About this clonotype itself: Because the CDR3 is missing its conserved closing phenylalanine or tryptophan, this is likely a read error. The chain combines TRBV28 with TRBJ1-2; no firm D call. V was trimmed by 2 bases and J by 7 bases, leaving 11 bases between them. In germline, CDR1 is MDHEN, CDR2 SYDVKM. The CDR3 runs to 13 residues. The CDR3 bases are TGTGCCAGCAGTTTAGGGCTGACTGGTGGCTACACCCTC. It is translated as CASSLGLTGGYTL.

This clonotype has a count of ten or more. The V and J genes are TRBV7-2 and TRBJ2-3; D is unclear. This CDR3 has 14 amino acids. Germline V CDR1 and CDR2: SGHTA, FQGNSA. V dropped 1 base and J dropped 5 bases, with 10 bases sitting between them. The CDR3 DNA sequence: TGTGCCAGCAGCTTAGGCCTGGGTGGAGATACGCAGTATTTT. This sequence encodes CASSLGLGGDTQYF. The full variable domain, rest sourced from reference TRBV7-2 and TRBJ2-3, is GAGVSQSPSNKVTEKGKDVELRCDPISGHTALYWYRQSLGQGLEFLIYFQGNSAPDKSGLPSDRFSAERTGGSVSTLTIQRTQQEDSAVYLCASSLGLGGDTQYFGPGTRLTVL.

This clonotype was counted a few times. This chain links TRBV12-3 or TRBV12-4 with TRBJ1-2; no firm D call. The V end was cut by 6 bases, the J end by 2 bases, with 7 bases between. CDR3 length: 12 amino acids. The CDR3 loop reads CASRGFNYGYTF. DNA of the CDR3: TGTGCCAGCAGGGGCTTCAACTATGGCTACACCTTC.

This clonotype was detected ten times or more. The chain has TRBV7-3 and TRBJ2-2, with D perhaps matching TRBD1 (6 bases). The V end was cut by 6 bases, the J end by 4 bases, with 9 bases between. Germline CDR1 SGHTA, CDR2 FQGTGA. CDR3 length: 13 residues. The CDR3 here is CASSPDSTGELFF. The CDR3 region has the DNA TGTGCCAGCAGTCCGGACAGCACCGGGGAGCTGTTTTTT.

This chain joins TRBV29-1 and TRBJ1-2; TRBD1 might be the D (5 bases). Germline CDR1 and CDR2: SQVTM and ANQGSEA. Trimming took off 6 bases at V and 3 bases at J, with 20 bases between the two ends. This CDR3 has 15 residues. Here the CDR3 DNA reads TGCAGCGTCAGATCCACTTCGGGGGGGGACTATGGCTACACCTTC. Protein product: CSVRSTSGGDYGYTF.

This clonotype was counted at least ten times. V usage is TRBV28 and J usage is TRBJ2-5; TRBD2 matches 8 bases. The CDR3 is made up of 15 amino acids. Germline V gene data show CDR1 as MDHEN and CDR2 as SYDVKM. Trimming at V came to 5 bases and at J to 7 bases, leaving 12 bases not matched to a gene. The CDR3 protein is CASSLPTSALGTQYF. CDR3 in DNA: TGTGCCAGCAGTCTCCCGACTAGCGCCTTGGGGACCCAGTACTTC.

This clonotype occurred many times. The gene calls are TRBV30 and TRBJ2-7; D is perhaps TRBD1 (6 bases). The germline V gene has CDR1 GTSNPN and CDR2 SVGIG (reference sequence). CDR3 length: 13 amino acids. The V gene lost 0 bases and the J gene lost 6 bases, with 12 bases spanning the gap. The CDR3: CAWSVNRVGEQYF. CDR3 coding DNA: TGTGCCTGGAGTGTAAACAGGGTGGGCGAGCAGTACTTC.

Ten or more counts support this clonotype. The chain has TRBV11-1 and TRBJ2-7; 7 bases are shared with TRBD2. Germline values: CDR1 SGHAT, CDR2 FQDESV (reference sequence). V was pared by 3 bases and J by 0 bases, with 11 bases of the junction left unmatched. The CDR3 has 17 residues. CDR3 protein: CASSLGSGGPYSYEQYF. CDR3 nucleotide sequence: TGTGCCAGCAGCTTGGGGTCGGGAGGCCCCTACTCCTACGAGCAGTACTTC.

In this sample, this clonotype turned up many times. The chain carries TRBV2 and TRBJ2-7; TRBD2 matches 12 bases. CDR3 length: 18 amino acids. Germline CDR1 and CDR2: SNHLY and FYNNEI. Trimming removed 7 bases from V and 4 bases from J; junction bases left unmatched: 17. The CDR3 sequence: CASTPPRRLAGESYEQYF. In nucleotides, the CDR3 is TGTGCCAGCACACCCCCCCGGAGACTAGCGGGAGAAAGTTACGAGCAGTACTTC.

Ten or more counts support this clonotype. This chain links TRBV12-3 or TRBV12-4 with TRBJ2-5; tentative D call: TRBD2 (6 bases). Trimming left V 1 base short and J 7 bases short, with 10 bases between. This CDR3 is 13 amino acids long. The CDR3 DNA reads as TGTGCCAGCAGTTTAGGGCCAGCGGGGACCCAGTACTTC. Translating it yields CASSLGPAGTQYF.